Listed here are 26 T cell receptor beta chains from one sample, sequenced in a study of shared clonotypes between healthy human individuals (dated by TCRdb to 2018 to 2021). The library was made by the immunoSEQ multiplex PCR assay. TCRdb re-hosts the immuneACCESS table, in-frame sequences only. Its copies lack some clones; in the studies checked, an unresolved V gene accounts for under half of them, and the cause for the rest is not known. This sample has fewer than 1.6 million clones in its table, and around 98.5% of those were observed once. The ten top clones hold approximately 0.4% of the sample. Sequenced material: naive CD4+ T cells sorted from blood. This specimen's cell subset or site label, interpreted: CD45RA+ positively selected. All receptors derive from a young man in good health.

This rearrangement joins TRBV7-9 to TRBJ2-2; no clear D gene. From germline, CDR1 is SEHNR and CDR2 FQNEAQ (reference sequence). This CDR3 comprises 9 residues. V was pared by 9 bases and J by 5 bases, with 1 base between. The CDR3 DNA sequence: TGTGCCAGTACCGGGGAGCTGTTTTTT. This sequence encodes CASTGELFF.

The chain uses TRBV5-8 and TRBJ2-1; 9 bases are shared with TRBD1. After removal of 5 bases from V and 3 bases from J, the junction contained 6 bases not matched to a gene. CDR1 and CDR2 from the germline V gene are SGHTS and YDEGEE. This CDR3 comprises 15 residues. The CDR3 region is CASRGTGQGYNEQFF. CDR3 DNA sequence: TGTGCCAGCAGGGGGACGGGACAGGGCTACAATGAGCAGTTCTTC.

V and J are TRBV10-3 and TRBJ1-2, with D possibly matching TRBD1 (5 bases). Germline CDR1 and CDR2: ENHRY and SYGVKD. CDR3 size: 13 residues. V lost 6 bases, J lost 0 bases, and 8 bases lay in between. As DNA, the CDR3 is TGTGCCATCAGCGGGGACCCTAACTATGGCTACACCTTC. It is translated as CAISGDPNYGYTF.

The CDR3 bases are TGTGCCAGCAGTGGAGGACAGATGACAGATACGCAGTATTTT. Translating gives CASSGGQMTDTQYF. This sequence joins TRBV25-1 and TRBJ2-3; the D gene is possibly TRBD1 (6 bases). CDR3 length equals 14 residues. Trimming shortened V by 4 bases and J by 3 bases, and 11 bases separated the two germline ends. Germline CDR1 and CDR2: MGHDK and SYGVNS.

A note on this clone: This sample includes further DNA sequences coding for the same CDR3. The chain recombines TRBV5-1 with TRBJ2-3; D is unclear. CDR1 SGHRS and CDR2 YFSETQ come from the germline V gene. V was shortened by 0 bases and J by 4 bases, with 6 bases between the two germline ends. This CDR3 is 13 amino acids long. The CDR3 spells CASSLGSPDTQYF. In DNA form, the CDR3 reads TGCGCCAGCAGCTTGGGCAGTCCAGATACGCAGTATTTT.

V usage is TRBV7-2 and J usage is TRBJ1-4; D is ambiguous. Germline V gives CDR1 SGHTA, CDR2 FQGNSA. The CDR3 consists of 14 residues. Trimming shortened V by 4 bases and J by 7 bases, and 13 bases separated the two germline ends. The CDR3 DNA follows: TGTGCCAGCAGCTCGGACCTAGGCCGTGAAAAACTGTTTTTT. It codes for CASSSDLGREKLFF.

This clone was found once. The chain uses TRBV29-1 and TRBJ2-1; D unresolved. The germline V gene encodes CDR1 SQVTM and CDR2 ANQGSEA. The CDR3 runs 9 residues. Trimming shortened V by 4 bases and J by 8 bases, and 3 bases separated the two germline ends. CDR3 sequence: CSVGDEQFF. Written as DNA, the CDR3 is TGCAGCGTTGGGGATGAGCAGTTCTTC.

The chain employs TRBV9 and TRBJ2-2, with 12 bases identical to TRBD1. Germline V CDR1 and CDR2: SGDLS, YYNGEE. The junction had 9 bases not matched to a gene; V was cut back by 3 bases and J by 9 bases. The CDR3 totals 16 residues. The CDR3 DNA sequence: TGTGCCAGCAGCGCAATGGGACAGGGGGCTCCCCGGGAGCTGTTTTTT. Translation gives CASSAMGQGAPRELFF.

The V and J genes are TRBV5-1 and TRBJ2-5; no clear D. CDR3 length: 16 amino acids. Trimming removed 0 bases at V and 0 bases at J, with 12 bases between. Germline CDR1 SGHRS, CDR2 YFSETQ. CDR3 nucleotides: TGCGCCAGCAGCTTGGAGCCTGTCCTGTACCAAGAGACCCAGTACTTC. Its translation is CASSLEPVLYQETQYF.

This chain connects TRBV10-1 to TRBJ2-1; D might be TRBD1 (9 bases). This CDR3 has 15 residues. Germline V gene sequence: CDR1 WNHNN, CDR2 SYGVQD (reference sequence). Trimming left V 3 bases short and J 7 bases short, with 16 bases between. This CDR3 reads CASSDGRGTGNEQFF. The CDR3 DNA follows: TGCGCCAGCAGTGACGGGAGGGGGACAGGGAATGAGCAGTTCTTC.

This chain joins TRBV15 and TRBJ2-2; possibly TRBD2 for D (6 bases). The germline CDR1 and CDR2 sequences are LNHNV and YYDKDF (reference sequence). The germline V and J ends were trimmed by 0 bases and 0 bases, with 8 bases remaining between them. The CDR3 consists of 16 residues. The CDR3 spells CATSRDGGANTGELFF. The CDR3, as DNA: TGTGCCACCAGCAGAGACGGGGGAGCGAACACCGGGGAGCTGTTTTTT.

A note on this clone: Its ends do not fully match the called genes, so a read error is possible. This chain uses TRBV18 with TRBJ2-5; TRBD2 is a possible D gene (5 bases). The CDR3 is made up of 12 amino acids. CDR1 is KGHSH and CDR2 is LQKENI in the germline V gene. CDR3 amino acids: CASTPGGETQYF. The CDR3 DNA reads as TGTGCCAGCACACCCGGCGGGGAGACCCAGTACTTC.

The chain is built from TRBV27 and TRBJ1-1; D not resolved. Germline CDR1 is MNHEY and CDR2 is SMNVEV (reference sequence). Deletions cut 2 bases from V and 1 base from J, with 8 bases between. The CDR3 is 14 amino acids. In DNA form, the CDR3 reads TGTGCCAGCAGTTTAACCAGACCGAACACTGAAGCTTTCTTT. It is translated as CASSLTRPNTEAFF.

The chain uses TRBV29-1 and TRBJ1-5; the D gene is possibly TRBD1 (5 bases). CDR3 length equals 13 residues. Germline V CDR1 and CDR2: SQVTM, ANQGSEA. The ends were cut back, 6 bases at V and 5 bases at J, with 14 bases in the middle. CDR3 in amino acids: CSVAGDVYQPQHF. The DNA for the CDR3 is TGCAGCGTCGCGGGGGATGTCTATCAGCCCCAGCATTTT.

The table lists this clone with a count of one. This chain joins TRBV6-1 and TRBJ2-7; 10 nucleotides agree with TRBD1. Looked up from germline, CDR1 is MNHNS and CDR2 is SASEGT. The CDR3 covers 15 residues. The ends lost 5 bases at V and 3 bases at J; junction bases unmatched: 7. The CDR3 sequence: CASSLSRTGGYEQYF. The CDR3 region has the DNA TGTGCCAGCAGTTTAAGTCGGACAGGGGGCTACGAGCAGTACTTC.

The rearrangement joins TRBV7-6 to TRBJ2-5, with TRBD2 identical over 8 bases. V shed 5 bases and J 5 bases; nucleotides not matched to a gene: 10. Germline loops: CDR1 SGHVS, CDR2 FNYEAQ. The CDR3 totals 15 residues. CDR3 region: CASSVGTRFRETQYF. CDR3 in DNA: TGTGCCAGCAGCGTGGGGACTAGATTTAGGGAGACCCAGTACTTC.

This chain links TRBV25-1 with TRBJ1-2; 8 positions agree with TRBD1. Germline loops: CDR1 MGHDK, CDR2 SYGVNS. This CDR3 is 15 amino acids long. V was clipped by 2 bases and J by 2 bases; unmatched bases: 4. The CDR3 DNA reads TGTGCCAGCAGTGAAATCGGACAGGGAAACTATGGCTACACCTTC. Protein: CASSEIGQGNYGYTF.

As DNA, the CDR3 is TGTGCCACCAGCAGAGTGGACGGAGACTCCTACGAGCAGTACTTC. It yields the protein CATSRVDGDSYEQYF. The chain employs TRBV15 and TRBJ2-7; D unresolved. This CDR3 has 15 amino acids. The V end was cut by 1 base, the J end by 0 bases, with 10 bases between. Germline V gene lookup returns CDR1 LNHNV and CDR2 YYDKDF (reference sequence).

The chain combines TRBV5-1 with TRBJ2-1; 9 nucleotides agree with TRBD1. Trimming cost V 4 bases and J 1 base; bases outside gene matches: 3. Per germline, CDR1 SGHRS and CDR2 YFSETQ. CDR3 size: 15 residues. CDR3 sequence: CASSTQGASYNEQFF. The CDR3 region has the DNA TGCGCCAGCAGCACACAGGGGGCGTCCTACAATGAGCAGTTCTTC.

As regards this clone: The sample holds other DNA sequences that translate to the same CDR3. The V call is TRBV27, the J call TRBJ2-7; D uncertain. The length of the CDR3 is 11 residues. Trimming shortened V by 2 bases and J by 3 bases, and 2 bases separated the two germline ends. CDR1 is MNHEY and CDR2 is SMNVEV in the germline V gene (reference sequence). CDR3 in amino acids: CASSLGYEQYF. CDR3 bases: TGTGCCAGCAGTTTAGGCTACGAGCAGTACTTC.

The DNA for the CDR3 is TGCAGCGTTGAACTAGCGGGAGGGTCAGCCAAAAACATTCAGTACTTC. Residues: CSVELAGGSAKNIQYF. The chain links TRBV29-1 to TRBJ2-4, with 12 bases lining up with TRBD2. V lost 2 bases to trimming and J lost 0 bases; unmatched junction nucleotides: 2. Looked up from germline, CDR1 is SQVTM and CDR2 is ANQGSEA. The length of the CDR3 is 16 residues.

This clone was found once. V gene TRBV6-1 combines with J gene TRBJ2-3, with D possibly matching TRBD2 (5 bases). V shed 2 bases and J shed 4 bases, with 16 bases lying between them. The CDR3 is made up of 16 amino acids. Germline CDR1 is MNHNS and CDR2 is SASEGT. Written as DNA, the CDR3 is TGTGCCAGCAGTGAAAAAAGGACTTCGGAGGCAGATACGCAGTATTTT. As protein: CASSEKRTSEADTQYF.

On this clone itself: At the DNA level, this CDR3 is encoded by other sequences in the same sample as well. This chain links TRBV5-1 with TRBJ2-2; tentatively, D is TRBD1 (7 bases). CDR1 is SGHRS and CDR2 is YFSETQ in the germline V gene. The CDR3 length is 15 residues. Trimming pared 0 bases from V and 4 bases from J, leaving 10 bases between. The CDR3 DNA reads as TGCGCCAGCAGCTTGGACAGGGGAGGCACCGGGGAGCTGTTTTTT. It codes for CASSLDRGGTGELFF.

This chain connects TRBV7-9 to TRBJ1-4; no firm D call. V gave up 5 bases and J gave up 6 bases, with 16 bases separating them. The CDR3 is 15 residues long. CDR1 and CDR2 from the germline V gene are SEHNR and FQNEAQ (reference sequence). The CDR3 here is CASSSKTGSDEKLFF. The DNA for the CDR3 is TGTGCCAGCAGCAGTAAGACGGGTTCGGATGAAAAACTGTTTTTT.

J is TRBJ2-1 and V is TRBV30; TRBD2 matches 10 bases. CDR1 GTSNPN and CDR2 SVGIG come from the germline V gene (reference sequence). The CDR3 spans 14 residues. Germline trimming cut 0 bases from V and 8 bases from J; bases unmatched to any gene: 4. The CDR3 DNA sequence: TGTGCCTGGAGTGTACTAGCGGGATCGGATGAGCAGTTCTTC. The encoded protein is CAWSVLAGSDEQFF.

V and J are TRBV11-2 and TRBJ2-7, with D possibly TRBD1 on 6 matching bases. V dropped 0 bases and J dropped 2 bases, with 11 bases sitting between them. The germline V gene has CDR1 SGHAT and CDR2 FQNNGV. The CDR3 has 15 residues. The CDR3 DNA reads as TGTGCCAGCAGCTTAGATCAGGGGATAACCTACGAGCAGTACTTC. Translated, it gives CASSLDQGITYEQYF.